This TCR beta chain was observed in a study of blood T cell repertoires in COVID-19. As for the study in general: The origin of the acute and convalescent COVID-19 samples was the United States, Italy and Spain.

Germline trimming cut 5 bases from V and 2 bases from J; bases unmatched to any gene: 7. This CDR3 region has 15 residues. The germline V gene encodes CDR1 SGHTA and CDR2 FQGNSA. As handled by the study authors: The assay estimated nucleated cells by amplifying reference gene primers. Sequencing was performed with immunoSEQ multiplex PCR; in TCRdb, only in-frame clones are kept and a portion is missing. Clone size and V and J calls were adopted from that table, with D and trimming inferred from the DNA. Of 150,000 to 200,000 clones in the sample, 88% were seen once. Specimen: peripheral blood. The V call is TRBV7-2, the J call TRBJ2-7, with 9 bases lining up with TRBD1. The sequence derives from a man aged 40-55 years with active or convalescent COVID-19. The CDR3 coding sequence is TGTGCCAGCAGCCTCCAGGGGACAGGGCCCTACGAGCAGTACTTC. Its translation is CASSLQGTGPYEQYF.